This TCR beta chain was documented in a study of T-cell memory formation after mild COVID-19 (dated by TCRdb to the early 2020s). In the study overall: TCR sequence clusters from the two donors were largely donor specific. In a couple of donors, T-cell clones that expanded and contracted after mild COVID-19 were followed by sequencing TCRalpha and TCRbeta repertoires longitudinally. The cohort comprised two young, previously healthy adult volunteers, one female and one male. Broader findings and caveats from the paper: Contracting CD4+ clones were found mainly in CM and EM memory subsets, while CD8+ clones were enriched in EMRA. SARS-CoV-2 specificity of the second-wave clones peaking on day 37 was not confirmed. Clones contracting from day 15 to 85 had balanced CD4/CD8 phenotypes, while a second wave expanding from day 15 to 37 was biased towards CD4+. Some responding clones were detected in pre-infection memory, which suggested that pre-existing cross-reactive memory T cells had joined the SARS-CoV-2 response. The study covered only two mild cases, and larger cohorts including severe cases with pre-infection samples were considered necessary.

The run used an Illumina NovaSeq 6000. cDNA libraries for TCRalpha and TCRbeta were prepared by 5'RACE using constant-segment primers, with sample barcodes and unique molecular identifiers added. RNA was extracted from every sample with Trizol reagent. Amplification of the libraries took two PCR steps, and the second step added a second sample barcode plus Illumina TruSeq adapters. Sequencing of libraries was performed on an Illumina NovaSeq with 2 x 150 bp paired-end reads. For the original study's pipeline: With migec v1.2.7, reads were demultiplexed and then collapsed into UMI-guided consensus sequences. Using mixcr v2.1.11, UMI consensuses were aligned to TRA and TRB V and J templates and then assembled into clonotypes. Clonotypes were classified as expanded or contracted when called significant by both edgeR and NoisET, with noise models trained on biological replicates. For edgeR calls, the cutoffs were a false discovery rate-adjusted p below 0.01 and a log2 fold-change threshold of 1. As an exploratory analysis of dynamics, max-normalized trajectories of the 1000 most abundant clonotypes were examined with PCA combined with hierarchical clustering. Each responding clone was given a CD4 or CD8 phenotype based on the CD4+ and CD8+ repertoires, which had been sequenced separately. Using fastp at Q25 and MiXCR, TCRdb reprocessed the public reads and kept productive beta chains. Rows merge per CDR3 protein into single entries with the most common DNA and genes. TCRdb's processing, not the authors', yielded these V and J calls. This sample comprises about 49,000 distinct CDR3 sequences, around 7% of them detected only once. The ten top clones hold roughly 1.3% of the sample.

Ficoll-Paque density gradient centrifugation was used to isolate PBMCs. V gives up 8 bases and J gives up 0 bases, and the segment between their germline ends measures 4 bases. The CDR3 sequence holds 11 residues, the cysteine and phenylalanine included. The sequence is cut down to CDR3 DNA, 33 bases in frame from base 1. Taken from the germline V gene, the CDR1 and CDR2 loops are MNHEY and SVGAGI. There are many counts of this clonotype. The clone's antigen remains unknown. Base qualities are not recorded, but no much larger clone differs from it by a single base. The sample comprised PBMCs or a T cell subset sorted from them (not recorded which). This TCR was sampled from a man between 18 and 35 years old who had mild COVID-19 (a few samples of this study predate the infection). The sample titles of this study are shuffled in the database, so cell type and time point are left out; the donor was told from shared clones. This receptor chain uses TRBV6-5 and TRBJ1-1, with the D gene not confidently named. The bases read TGTGCCAGCCGCTTGAACACTGAAGCTTTCTTT. This translates into CASRLNTEAFF.